This T cell receptor (beta chain) was recovered during a study of T-cell memory formation after mild COVID-19 (dated by TCRdb to the early 2020s). For the study in its entirety: Most TCR sequence clusters were specific to one of the two donors. Longitudinal TCRalpha and TCRbeta repertoire sequencing tracked T-cell clones expanding and contracting after mild COVID-19 in a couple of donors. Two young, previously healthy adult volunteers made up the cohort, one male and one female. What the authors observed across the whole study: Some responding clones were found in pre-infection memory, which suggests that pre-existing cross-reactive memory T cells took part in the SARS-CoV-2 response. SARS-CoV-2 specificity of the second-wave clones peaking on day 37 was not confirmed. Contracting CD4+ clones appeared mostly in the CM and EM memory subsets, whereas CD8+ clones were enriched in EMRA. Balanced CD4/CD8 phenotypes were observed for clones contracting from day 15 to 85, whereas a bias towards CD4+ was observed for a second wave of clones expanding from day 15 to 37. The study covered only a couple of mild cases, and larger cohorts including severe cases with pre-infection samples were considered necessary.

The junction shows trimming of 7 bases on V and 4 bases on J, and the gene matches do not reach 22 bases of it. CDR1 is given as MDHEN and CDR2 as SYDVKM, both from the germline V gene. Its CDR3 holds 19 amino acids, cysteine through phenylalanine. The read is trimmed to its CDR3 DNA, 57 bases read in frame from base 1. For sequencing, an Illumina NovaSeq 6000 was employed. cDNA libraries for TCRalpha and TCRbeta were prepared by 5'RACE using constant-segment primers, with sample barcodes and unique molecular identifiers added. RNA was extracted from every sample with Trizol reagent. Libraries were amplified in two PCR steps, with a second sample barcode and Illumina TruSeq adapters added in the second step. Libraries were sequenced on an Illumina NovaSeq with 2 x 150 bp paired-end reads. As for the authors' bioinformatics: Demultiplexing of reads and collapsing into UMI-guided consensus sequences were performed with migec v1.2.7. Using mixcr v2.1.11, UMI consensuses were aligned to TRA and TRB V and J templates and then assembled into clonotypes. Clonotypes were classified as expanded or contracted when called significant by both edgeR and NoisET, with noise models trained on biological replicates. For edgeR calls, a false discovery rate-adjusted p below 0.01 and a log2 fold-change threshold of 1 were applied. As an exploratory analysis of dynamics, max-normalized trajectories of the 1000 most abundant clonotypes were examined with PCA combined with hierarchical clustering. Separately sequenced CD4+ and CD8+ repertoires were used to assign a CD4 or CD8 phenotype to each responding clone. TCRdb cleaned the public reads at Q25 with fastp, built clones with MiXCR and kept in-frame beta chains. All rows with the same CDR3 protein become a single entry with the most common DNA and genes. The V and J calls and clone size are TCRdb's, not the authors'. The sample profile shows roughly 620,000 distinct CDR3 sequences; about a sixth of them were found once. The top ten clones comprise about 12% of the sample.

Ficoll-Paque density gradient centrifugation was the method used to isolate PBMCs. As concerns this clonotype: It has no known antigen specificity. No base-level quality is on record; no much larger clone is a single base apart.

The TCR was taken from an adult woman who had mild COVID-19 (a few samples of this study predate the infection). The sample titles of this study are shuffled in the database, so cell type and time point are left out; the donor was told from shared clones. This chain is built from TRBV28 and TRBJ2-5, with 9 junctional bases fitting TRBD2. Input material: PBMCs or a T cell subset sorted from them (not recorded which). CDR3 sequence: CASKGFLLVGGRDPETQYF. DNA sequence: TGTGCCAGCAAAGGCTTTCTACTAGTTGGCGGGAGGGATCCAGAGACCCAGTACTTC.